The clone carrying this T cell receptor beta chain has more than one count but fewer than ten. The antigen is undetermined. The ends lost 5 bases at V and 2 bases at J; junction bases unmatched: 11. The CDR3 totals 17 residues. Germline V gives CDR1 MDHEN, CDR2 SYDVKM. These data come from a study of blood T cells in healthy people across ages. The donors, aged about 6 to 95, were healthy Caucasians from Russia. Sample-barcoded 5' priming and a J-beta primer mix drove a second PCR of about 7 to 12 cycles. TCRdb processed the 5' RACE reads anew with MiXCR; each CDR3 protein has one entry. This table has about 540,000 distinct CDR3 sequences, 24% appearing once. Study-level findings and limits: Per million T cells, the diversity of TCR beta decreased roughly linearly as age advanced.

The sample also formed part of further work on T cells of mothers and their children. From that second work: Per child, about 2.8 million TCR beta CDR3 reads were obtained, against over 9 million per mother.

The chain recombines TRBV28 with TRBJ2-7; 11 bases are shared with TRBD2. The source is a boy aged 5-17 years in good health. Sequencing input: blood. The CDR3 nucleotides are TGTGCCAGCAGTCCGCCGGTAGCGGGGGGGATCCCCTACGAGCAGTACTTC. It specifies CASSPPVAGGIPYEQYF.